This T cell receptor beta chain derives from a study of T cells in Graves' hyperthyroidism and ophthalmopathy. Thyroid ultrasound and orbital computed tomography, with clinical symptoms and serum thyroxine and TRAb, informed diagnoses. Template material for amplifying TCR beta CDR3 regions consisted of RNA transcripts. An initial round of RT-PCR targeting the TCR CDR3 relied on the HTBI primer set. TCRdb independently ran MiXCR on the multiplex PCR reads; one entry per CDR3 protein. There are roughly 570,000 distinct CDR3 sequences in the sample; 46% occur only once, and about 20% lies in the top ten. About this clonotype itself: Its antigen remains unknown.

Study-level findings and limits: Blood also showed most of the thyroid clonotypes that were expanded above 0.001. Onset of ophthalmopathy came a median roughly 6 months after the model predicted it.

With 5 bases removed from V and 4 bases from J, the gap between germline ends came to 23 bases. Germline assignment: CDR1 SGHVS and CDR2 FQNEAQ. The CDR3 loop spans 18 amino acids. The sequencing sample was made of peripheral blood or thyroid tissue (not recorded which). The sequence was collected from an adult woman with Graves' disease, either hyperthyroidism or ophthalmopathy (not recorded which). The chain carries TRBV7-8 and TRBJ2-2; the D gene is possibly TRBD2 (6 bases). CDR3 bases: TGTGCCAGCAGCCCCCGTAGAGTGGTAGCGGAACTCACCGGGGAGCTGTTTTTT. This gives the protein CASSPRRVVAELTGELFF.